This T cell receptor beta chain was recovered during a study of regulatory T cells in long-lasting Graves disease. The CDR3 extends over 14 amino acids. The junction had 5 bases not matched to a gene; V was cut back by 6 bases and J by 4 bases. Germline values: CDR1 MDHEN, CDR2 SYDVKM. This clonotype has a handful of counts. What it binds is not known. Construction of TCR beta libraries relied on iRepertoire HTBI primers and on Arm-PCR targeting CDR3 regions. Each CDR3 protein gets one entry after TCRdb re-called the multiplex PCR reads with MiXCR. This table holds under 300,000 distinct CDR3 sequences, 20% found once. Whole-study findings and limits: The TCR repertoire of persistent Graves' patients was less diverse than that of newly diagnosed ones.

Time point defined: newly diagnosed GD, antithyroid drugs for less than 3 months. The TCR library was made from RNA that had been extracted from PBMCs in TRIzol. This chain uses TRBV28 with TRBJ1-4, with 7 bases aligning to TRBD1. This specimen consisted of peripheral blood mononuclear cells (PBMCs), obtained at new diagnosis, from a patient treated with antithyroid drugs. This TCR was recovered from a female donor with Graves disease. As DNA, the CDR3 is TGTGCCAGCAGGTCGGGACAGATTAATGAAAAACTGTTTTTT. This encodes CASRSGQINEKLFF.